This T cell receptor beta chain was recovered during a study of blood T cells in healthy people across ages. CDR3 length: 13 residues. V was clipped by 6 bases and J by 8 bases; unmatched bases: 5. Germline CDR1 is MNHEY and CDR2 is SVGEGT. A second PCR of about 7 to 11 cycles used a sample-barcoded 5' primer and a J-beta primer mix. TCRdb reprocessed the 5' RACE reads with MiXCR, giving one entry per CDR3 protein. The data contain 800,000 or so distinct CDR3 sequences, around 68% of them singletons. The donors, all healthy, were Caucasians living in Russia, aged roughly 6 to 100. Study-level points and caveats: Changes in expanded clonotypes were possibly confounded, as the CMV status of donors was unknown. TCR beta diversity, measured per million T cells, fell in a roughly linear way with age.

As to this clonotype: The target antigen is unknown.

The sequencing input was blood. This clonotype was obtained from a man in his thirties or forties in good health. The chain recombines TRBV6-2 or TRBV6-3 with TRBJ2-4; TRBD1 matches at 9 bases. CDR3 in amino acids: CASRGQGEDIQYF. The CDR3 DNA reads as TGTGCCAGCAGGGGACAGGGAGAGGACATTCAGTACTTC.